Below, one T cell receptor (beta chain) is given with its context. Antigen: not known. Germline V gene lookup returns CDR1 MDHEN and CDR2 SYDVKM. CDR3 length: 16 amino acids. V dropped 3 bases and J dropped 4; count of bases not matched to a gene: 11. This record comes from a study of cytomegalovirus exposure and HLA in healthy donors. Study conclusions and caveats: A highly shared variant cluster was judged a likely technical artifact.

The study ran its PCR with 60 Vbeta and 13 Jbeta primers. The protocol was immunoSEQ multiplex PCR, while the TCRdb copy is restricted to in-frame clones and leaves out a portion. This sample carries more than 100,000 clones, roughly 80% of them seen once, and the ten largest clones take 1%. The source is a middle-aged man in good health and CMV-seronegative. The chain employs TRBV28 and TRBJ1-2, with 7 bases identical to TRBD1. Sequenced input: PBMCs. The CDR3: CASSFPPSTGSYGYTF. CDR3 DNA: TGTGCCAGCAGTTTCCCCCCCTCGACAGGGTCCTATGGCTACACCTTC.